Listed below are T cell receptor beta chains from one sample, sequenced in a study of cytomegalovirus exposure and HLA in healthy donors. Some clones are missing from TCRdb's copy, which holds only in-frame ones; the method was immunoSEQ multiplex PCR. In the table there are approximately 97,000 clones, 50% to 70% of which are singletons. The sequenced material came from PBMCs. The receptors were sampled from a human donor in good health. Both conserved end residues are part of each CDR3. Fields, in order: CDR3 length, clone size, V gene, D gene, J gene, CDR3 DNA, CDR3 protein. D genes are given only for firm matches. The size of a clone is reported for some rows only, either as once, few or many, or as a class for expanded clones.

length: 15
size: few
V: TRBV2
D: NA
J: TRBJ2-1
DNA: TGTGCCAGCAGTGAAGGCAGAAACTCCTACAATGAGCAGTTCTTC
CDR3: CASSEGRNSYNEQFF

length: 15
size: NA
V: TRBV11-2
D: TRBD2
J: TRBJ2-5
DNA: TGTGCCAGCAGCCCGCCGGGACTAGCGGGAGAGACCCAGTACTTC
CDR3: CASSPPGLAGETQYF

length: 16
size: NA
V: TRBV28
D: TRBD2
J: TRBJ2-7
DNA: TGTGCCAGCACGGGGTTAGCGGGAGGCCAATCCTACGAGCAGTACTTC
CDR3: CASTGLAGGQSYEQYF

length: 17
size: NA
V: TRBV9
D: NA
J: TRBJ2-1
DNA: TGTGCCAGCAGCGTAGAAGAGGCGGTCTTCTGGAGGGATGAGCAGTTCTTC
CDR3: CASSVEEAVFWRDEQFF

length: 16
size: NA
V: TRBV7-9
D: TRBD2
J: TRBJ2-7
DNA: TGTGCCAGCAGCCCACGGACTAGCGGGACAGATTACGAGCAGTACTTC
CDR3: CASSPRTSGTDYEQYF

length: 12
size: NA
V: TRBV11-2
D: NA
J: TRBJ2-7
DNA: TGTGCCAGCAGCCCACAGGGCTACGAGCAGTACTTC
CDR3: CASSPQGYEQYF

length: 16
size: NA
V: TRBV30
D: NA
J: TRBJ1-5
DNA: TGTGCCTGGAGCTCCGATATAGGGACTTCCAATCAGCCCCAGCATTTT
CDR3: CAWSSDIGTSNQPQHF

length: 16
size: NA
V: TRBV5-1
D: TRBD1
J: TRBJ1-5
DNA: TGCGCCAGCAGCTTGGGGGGGACAGGGGGTCATCAGCCCCAGCATTTT
CDR3: CASSLGGTGGHQPQHF

length: 16
size: NA
V: TRBV21-1
D: NA
J: TRBJ2-1
DNA: TGTGCCAGCAGCAAAAAGGGGACAGCTACCAACAATGAGCAGTTCTTC
CDR3: CASSKKGTATNNEQFF

length: 15
size: NA
V: TRBV7-9
D: TRBD2
J: TRBJ2-7
DNA: TGTGCCAGCACCAAGACTAGCGGGAGCTGGGACGAGCAGTACTTC
CDR3: CASTKTSGSWDEQYF

length: 16
size: NA
V: TRBV29-1
D: TRBD2
J: TRBJ2-2
DNA: TGCAGCGTTGGAACCGGACTAGGTTCGAGCACCGGGGAGCTGTTTTTT
CDR3: CSVGTGLGSSTGELFF

length: 15
size: NA
V: TRBV19
D: TRBD1
J: TRBJ2-7
DNA: TGTGCCAGTAGTCCCCGGTTAGGGGGCGCCTACGAGCAGTACTTC
CDR3: CASSPRLGGAYEQYF

length: 16
size: NA
V: TRBV30
D: NA
J: TRBJ2-2
DNA: TGTGCCTGGAGTAGTGTGCGGGATGTTAGCACCGGGGAGCTGTTTTTT
CDR3: CAWSSVRDVSTGELFF

length: 14
size: few
V: TRBV5-5
D: NA
J: TRBJ1-5
DNA: TGTGCCAGCAGCACTGACCTAGGGGGACAGCCCCAGCATTTT
CDR3: CASSTDLGGQPQHF

length: 13
size: NA
V: TRBV6-5
D: NA
J: TRBJ2-7
DNA: TGTGCCAGCAGTTACCTCTCGGGGTACGAGCAGTACTTC
CDR3: CASSYLSGYEQYF

length: 13
size: NA
V: TRBV5-1
D: NA
J: TRBJ2-5
DNA: TGCGCCAGCCTGAGACAGGGAGGCGAGACCCAGTACTTC
CDR3: CASLRQGGETQYF

length: 14
size: NA
V: TRBV19
D: TRBD1
J: TRBJ2-5
DNA: TGTGCCAGTAGTCGGGACAGGGTTGGGGAGACCCAGTACTTC
CDR3: CASSRDRVGETQYF

length: 16
size: few
V: TRBV7-2
D: TRBD1
J: TRBJ2-5
DNA: TGTGCCAGCAGCTTAGGACAGGGGGGTTCCCAAGAGACCCAGTACTTC
CDR3: CASSLGQGGSQETQYF

length: 15
size: NA
V: TRBV6-1
D: NA
J: TRBJ2-7
DNA: TGTGCCAGCAGTGAAGCCGGGGGACAGTACTACGAGCAGTACTTC
CDR3: CASSEAGGQYYEQYF

length: 12
size: NA
V: TRBV7-9
D: NA
J: TRBJ2-5
DNA: TGTGCCAGCAGACACACGGGAGAGACCCAGTACTTC
CDR3: CASRHTGETQYF

length: 13
size: NA
V: TRBV19
D: NA
J: TRBJ1-5
DNA: TGTGCCAGTAGTGTGGCTAGCAATCAGCCCCAGCATTTT
CDR3: CASSVASNQPQHF

length: 15
size: NA
V: TRBV6-5
D: TRBD2
J: TRBJ2-7
DNA: TGTGCCAGCAGTTACTGGCGGGAGGATATGTACGAGCAGTACTTC
CDR3: CASSYWREDMYEQYF

length: 12
size: NA
V: TRBV7-2
D: NA
J: TRBJ2-5
DNA: TGTGCCAGCAGCCTGAGAAGAGAGACCCAGTACTTC
CDR3: CASSLRRETQYF

length: 16
size: once
V: TRBV5-1
D: TRBD2
J: TRBJ2-7
DNA: TGCGCCAGCAGCCTAAGTCTAGCGGGAGGTACCTACGAGCAGTACTTC
CDR3: CASSLSLAGGTYEQYF

length: 14
size: NA
V: TRBV18
D: NA
J: TRBJ1-5
DNA: TGTGCCAGCTCACCATCGGGGTCTGCTCAGCCCCAGCATTTT
CDR3: CASSPSGSAQPQHF

length: 17
size: few
V: TRBV7-9
D: NA
J: TRBJ2-7
DNA: TGTGCCAGCAGCCCTCATGTTACGAGGGAGCTTTTCTACGAGCAGTACTTC
CDR3: CASSPHVTRELFYEQYF

length: 17
size: few
V: TRBV2
D: NA
J: TRBJ2-2
DNA: TGTGCCAGCAGTGAAGGTGGGGGGGCTTCAAGTCCCGGGGAGCTGTTTTTT
CDR3: CASSEGGGASSPGELFF

length: 11
size: NA
V: TRBV2
D: NA
J: TRBJ2-5
DNA: TGTGCCAGCTATTACCACGCCGGGCAGTACTTC
CDR3: CASYYHAGQYF

length: 17
size: NA
V: TRBV25-1
D: TRBD2
J: TRBJ2-3
DNA: TGTGCCAGCAGTGAATTAAGTCGGCTAGCGGGCACAGATACGCAGTATTTT
CDR3: CASSELSRLAGTDTQYF

length: 14
size: NA
V: TRBV5-4
D: NA
J: TRBJ1-4
DNA: TGTGCCAGCAGCGTACAGGGTCCCAATGAAAAACTGTTTTTT
CDR3: CASSVQGPNEKLFF

length: 16
size: few
V: TRBV9
D: NA
J: TRBJ2-7
DNA: TGTGCCAGCAGCGTAGGACAGGCTCCGGGTCCCTACGAGCAGTACTTC
CDR3: CASSVGQAPGPYEQYF

length: 15
size: few
V: TRBV5-4
D: NA
J: TRBJ2-6
DNA: TGTGCCAGCAGCGCCAGGGGAGCTGGGGCCAACGTCCTGACTTTC
CDR3: CASSARGAGANVLTF

length: 16
size: NA
V: TRBV11-2
D: NA
J: TRBJ1-3
DNA: TGTGCCAGCAGCTTTAATATTGGGCGGGCTGGAAACACCATATATTTT
CDR3: CASSFNIGRAGNTIYF

length: 13
size: NA
V: TRBV7-9
D: NA
J: TRBJ1-5
DNA: TGTGCCAGCAGCTTGGGGCAGTATCAGCCCCAGCATTTT
CDR3: CASSLGQYQPQHF

length: 18
size: NA
V: TRBV5-1
D: TRBD2
J: TRBJ2-7
DNA: TGCGCCAGCAGCCTGGGACTAGCGGGAGGGCCGTTTTTCTACGAGCAGTACTTC
CDR3: CASSLGLAGGPFFYEQYF

length: 15
size: NA
V: TRBV5-1
D: NA
J: TRBJ1-4
DNA: TGCGCCAGCAGCATAAAACAGGGAGGGAATGAAAAACTGTTTTTT
CDR3: CASSIKQGGNEKLFF

length: 16
size: NA
V: TRBV7-9
D: NA
J: TRBJ1-3
DNA: TGTGCCAGCAGCTCCCGGGACACCGACTCTGGAAACACCATATATTTT
CDR3: CASSSRDTDSGNTIYF

length: 11
size: few
V: TRBV20-1
D: NA
J: TRBJ1-2
DNA: TGCAGTGCTAGGGGGCGGTCCGGCTACACCTTC
CDR3: CSARGRSGYTF

length: 15
size: few
V: TRBV27
D: TRBD1
J: TRBJ1-5
DNA: TGTGCCAGCGCGATATCAACAGGGGGCTATCAGCCCCAGCATTTT
CDR3: CASAISTGGYQPQHF

length: 18
size: NA
V: TRBV5-8
D: TRBD2
J: TRBJ2-3
DNA: TGTGCCAGCAGACCCGGGACTAGCGGGAGGGGTGACACAGATACGCAGTATTTT
CDR3: CASRPGTSGRGDTDTQYF

length: 14
size: few
V: TRBV15
D: NA
J: TRBJ2-7
DNA: TGTGCCACCAGCCCTCGTTCCCAGGGGAGCGAGCAGTACTTC
CDR3: CATSPRSQGSEQYF

length: 15
size: NA
V: TRBV7-6
D: TRBD1
J: TRBJ2-1
DNA: TGTGCCAGCAGCTTAGGGCAGGGGGTGGGGAATGAGCAGTTCTTC
CDR3: CASSLGQGVGNEQFF